This T cell receptor (beta chain) was identified during a study of T cells in Graves' hyperthyroidism and ophthalmopathy. Study-wide points: Ophthalmopathy stood apart from stable hyperthyroidism in a 13 V-J model.

For the diagnoses, clinical symptoms, serum thyroxine and TRAb, thyroid ultrasound and orbital computed tomography were used. Template material for amplifying TCR beta CDR3 regions consisted of RNA transcripts. The HTBI set primed first-round TCR CDR3 RT-PCR. Using its own MiXCR run on the multiplex PCR reads, TCRdb lists one record per CDR3 protein. The sample consists of some 300,000 distinct CDR3 sequences, approximately 19% of them appearing once. Of note for this clonotype: Its specificity is unknown.

The CDR3 consists of 15 residues. Germline V gives CDR1 SGHNT, CDR2 YYREEE (reference sequence). The trim removed 4 bases at V and 2 bases at J, leaving 8 bases unmatched. The sequenced sample was blood. The clonotype originates from a man aged 50-60 years with Graves' ophthalmopathy. This sequence joins TRBV5-4 and TRBJ1-2, with 7 positions matching TRBD1. In nucleotides, the CDR3 is TGTGCCAGCAGCCACCAGGGGGGCCCAAACTATGGCTACACCTTC. Translating gives CASSHQGGPNYGYTF.